This TCR beta chain was sequenced in a study of T cell repertoires in cytomegalovirus infection. Study summary: HLA-B-restricted CMV epitopes that are well studied were used alongside recently identified HLA-C-restricted ones. Indicated by public TCR beta signatures were CMV infection and matching HLA type.

TCRdb passed the reads through MiXCR, listing each CDR3 protein once. The data contain more than 75,000 distinct CDR3 sequences, approximately 30% of them seen just once; the ten biggest clones take up roughly 71%. Germline V lookup: CDR1 LNHNV, CDR2 YYDKDF (reference sequence). The length of the CDR3 is 16 residues. Regarding this clonotype: Its antigen is as yet unknown. A much bigger clone sits one base away, suggesting this may be a read error.

This clonotype originated in a human donor in good health (CMV status not recorded). Some clones in this sample may be carry-over from other donors' samples. V and J are TRBV15 and TRBJ2-1; 9 nucleotides align to TRBD2. Material: CD8+ T cells from cultured PBMCs, obtained from culture after CMV antigen stimulation. The CDR3 nucleotides are TGTGTCACCAGCAGAGAGGCTAGCGGGGTCTACAATGAGCAGTTCTTC. Amino acids: CVTSREASGVYNEQFF.